This is a list of T cell receptor beta chains from one sample in a study of cytomegalovirus exposure and HLA in healthy donors. Produced via immunoSEQ multiplex PCR; TCRdb's table is partial and in-frame only. This sample carries 140,000 to 150,000 clones, over 60% of them seen once, and the ten largest clones take around 2.2%. Material for sequencing was PBMCs. The source is a man aged 40-50 years in good health and CMV-seronegative. CDR3s include the opening cysteine and the closing phenylalanine or tryptophan. A D gene is named only where the DNA matches it firmly. Rows may omit the clone size; those that give it use once, few, many or a size class.

size	V	J	D	CDR3	DNA
-	TRBV19	TRBJ2-3	TRBD2	CASRREGF	TGTGCCAGTAGGCGGGAGGGTTTT
-	TRBV5-6	TRBJ2-7	-	CASSPRNEQYF	TGTGCCAGCAGCCCTCGTAACGAGCAGTACTTC
-	TRBV6-1	TRBJ2-3	TRBD2	CASSDLAGVTDTQYF	TGTGCCAGCAGTGATCTAGCGGGAGTGACAGATACGCAGTATTTT
-	TRBV2	TRBJ2-7	-	CASRDITDRPYEQYF	TGTGCCAGCAGGGACATAACCGACCGCCCCTACGAGCAGTACTTC
-	TRBV6-1	TRBJ2-3	-	CASSRGNQPDTQYF	TGTGCCAGCAGCAGGGGCAATCAACCAGATACGCAGTATTTT
-	TRBV6-6	TRBJ1-5	-	CASSEVSNQPQHF	TGTGCCAGCAGCGAGGTTAGCAATCAGCCCCAGCATTTT
-	TRBV7-6	TRBJ2-3	-	CASSLSVLASGNTQYF	TGTGCCAGCAGCTTAAGTGTACTAGCTTCGGGAAATACGCAGTATTTT
-	TRBV5-6	TRBJ1-3	TRBD1	CASSLDRTGTIYF	TGTGCCAGCAGCTTGGATCGGACAGGTACCATATATTTT
once	TRBV5-4	TRBJ2-7	TRBD1	CASSEGQGARIYEQYF	TGTGCCAGCAGCGAAGGACAGGGGGCAAGAATATACGAGCAGTACTTC
-	TRBV19	TRBJ2-3	TRBD1	CASSPARGLADTQYF	TGTGCCAGTAGTCCCGCCAGGGGGCTTGCAGATACGCAGTATTTT
-	TRBV5-1	TRBJ2-1	-	CASSYLSGVGNEQFF	TGCGCCAGCTCCTATCTATCGGGAGTGGGTAATGAGCAGTTCTTC
-	TRBV27	TRBJ2-1	-	CASSLVESSYNEQFF	TGTGCCAGCAGTTTAGTGGAGAGCTCCTACAATGAGCAGTTCTTC
-	TRBV10-3	TRBJ1-5	-	CAINGGSNQPQHF	TGTGCCATCAATGGAGGTAGCAATCAGCCCCAGCATTTT
-	TRBV4-3	TRBJ2-7	-	CASSQEWTSYEQYF	TGCGCCAGCAGCCAAGAGTGGACATCCTACGAGCAGTACTTC
-	TRBV2	TRBJ2-3	TRBD2	CASSGEGRTDTQYF	TGTGCCAGCAGTGGGGAGGGGCGCACAGATACGCAGTATTTT
few	TRBV27	TRBJ2-3	TRBD2	CASSLSRRDAPRGGTQYF	TGTGCCAGCAGTTTATCCCGCCGGGACGCCCCCCGGGGGGGTACGCAGTATTTT
-	TRBV25-1	TRBJ2-1	TRBD2	CASSQGREKQFF	TGTGCCAGCAGTCAAGGGAGGGAGAAGCAGTTCTTC
-	TRBV6-1	TRBJ2-7	TRBD1	CASSPTGGLSYEQYF	TGTGCCAGCAGTCCGACAGGGGGCTTATCCTACGAGCAGTACTTC
-	TRBV6-4	TRBJ2-3	-	CASSAVAAESNTQYF	TGTGCCAGCAGTGCGGTTGCGGCGGAATCGAATACGCAGTATTTT
once	TRBV5-1	TRBJ1-2	TRBD1	CASSLGDSPSSSYGYTF	TGCGCCAGCAGCTTGGGGGACAGCCCTTCTTCAAGCTATGGCTACACCTTC
-	TRBV5-6	TRBJ2-7	-	CASSPGLMYYEQYF	TGTGCCAGCAGCCCCGGACTGATGTACTACGAGCAGTACTTC
-	TRBV6-1	TRBJ1-1	-	CASSDLWRQAVNTEAFF	TGTGCCAGCAGTGACTTGTGGCGACAGGCCGTAAACACTGAAGCTTTCTTT
-	TRBV4-3	TRBJ2-2	-	CASSPRVGDTGELFF	TGCGCCAGCAGCCCCCGTGTGGGAGACACCGGGGAGCTGTTTTTT
-	TRBV7-6	TRBJ2-7	TRBD2	CASSPGTSYEQYF	TGTGCCAGCAGCCCCGGGACTAGCTACGAGCAGTACTTC
-	TRBV28	TRBJ2-1	TRBD2	CASRARLASSYNEQFF	TGTGCCAGCAGGGCCAGACTAGCGAGCTCCTACAATGAGCAGTTCTTC
-	TRBV5-1	TRBJ2-7	-	CASTPLRQPFYEQYF	TGCGCCAGCACCCCATTGAGGCAGCCCTTCTACGAGCAGTACTTC
-	TRBV27	TRBJ1-2	-	CASSLHMRGGYTF	TGTGCCAGCAGTTTGCACATGCGGGGTGGCTACACCTTC
-	TRBV11-3	TRBJ2-2	-	CASSLGGVSTGELFF	TGTGCCAGCAGCTTAGGCGGAGTCTCCACCGGGGAGCTGTTTTTT
-	TRBV28	TRBJ2-5	TRBD2	CASSSYLKGLAQETQYF	TGTGCCAGCAGTTCCTATTTGAAAGGACTAGCGCAAGAGACCCAGTACTTC
-	TRBV28	TRBJ2-7	TRBD1	CATIGQAYEQYF	TGTGCCACCATAGGACAGGCCTACGAGCAGTACTTC